This record looks at one T cell receptor (beta chain) sequence and its context. Its antigen is not known. Some clones are missing from TCRdb's copy, which holds only in-frame ones; the method was immunoSEQ multiplex PCR. The sample records around 2,700 clones, around 70% being singletons. Looked up from germline, CDR1 is SGHRS and CDR2 is YFSETQ. V lost 0 bases and J 0 bases, leaving 11 bases between the germline ends. The CDR3 totals 16 residues. The data stem from a study of the immune and genomic landscape of osteosarcoma. Findings of the study overall: A single dominant hyperexpanded clone appeared in about 5 cases, each with <100 clonotypes.

The post-treatment osteosarcoma tumors were primary, local recurrence or metastasis specimens from poor-prognosis patients. The chain has TRBV5-1 and TRBJ2-3; the D is unclear. Input material: tumor tissue from a local recurrence in the femur. This clonotype originated in a man younger than 35 with osteosarcoma. The CDR3 nucleotides are TGCGCCAGCAGCTTGGGCGTGCAGCCAAGCACAGATACGCAGTATTTT. Translated: CASSLGVQPSTDTQYF.